This T cell receptor beta chain was captured in a study of chemoradiotherapy in HPV16-positive cancers (dated by TCRdb to between 2021 and 2024). Turning to the overall study: Using functional T-cell assays on cells from a couple of HPV16-positive patients, the researchers defined candidate HPV-specific T-cell clones and common TCR motifs. Whether T-cell immunity against the HPV oncoproteins E6 and E7 changes during chemoradiotherapy and whether survival is affected by this immunity were examined in the study. The candidate HPV-specific TCRs and motifs were then tracked in TCR repertoires from more than 85 patients with HPV-related cancers.

The germline V gene yields SNHLY for CDR1 and FYNNEI for CDR2. V lost 8 bases and J lost 0 bases, and the count of bases not matched to a germline gene is 13. Its CDR3 holds 19 amino acids, cysteine through phenylalanine. Just the 57-base CDR3 DNA is kept, in frame starting at base 1. To note about this clone: Its recognized antigen is unknown. No base qualities exist here, and no much larger clone lies one base off it.

Because repertoires were sampled repeatedly during chemoradiotherapy, clonal expansion in the tumor microenvironment could be followed. Points the paper makes about the study in general: Only a couple of HPV16-positive patients were used to derive the functional definition of HPV-specific T cells, and the survival association was reported for HPV16-positive patients. Improved recurrence-free survival in HPV16-positive patients was associated with expansion of HPV-responsive T cells during chemoradiotherapy. Expansion of candidate HPV-specific clones and E7-related TCR motifs was observed in the tumor microenvironment during treatment, whereas no such expansion was observed for non-HPV-specific T cells.

Receptors were amplified or captured by the immunoSEQ multiplex PCR assay. Imported from immuneACCESS, the table was reduced by TCRdb to in-frame sequences with V and J called. These copies leave out some clones; in studies compared against another copy, an unresolved V gene accounts for under half, and the cause of the remainder is not known. The sample contains 900 to 1,100 clones, 60% to 80% of them found a single time. Roughly 15% of the sample comes from the top ten. The sample was tumor tissue, taken from a patient who underwent chemoradiotherapy. The chain employs TRBV2 and TRBJ2-1, with 13 bases matching TRBD2. The receptor was isolated from a human donor with HPV-associated anogenital cancer. The DNA reads TGTGCCAGCCAGAATGAAAATGGACTAGCGGGGGCCTCCTACAATGAGCAGTTCTTC. It is translated as CASQNENGLAGASYNEQFF. The reference TRBV2 and TRBJ2-1 proteins fill in what lies around the CDR3, so the full variable domain reads EPEVTQTPSHQVTQMGQEVILRCVPISNHLYFYWYRQILGQKVEFLVSFYNNEISEKSEIFDDQFSVERPDGSNFTLKIRSTKLEDSAMYFCASQNENGLAGASYNEQFFGPGTRLTVL.